This paragraph covers one TCR beta chain sequence. Which antigen it targets is not known. Base qualities are not provided; no much larger clone lies one nucleotide away. This record belongs to a study of blood T cell repertoires in COVID-19 (dated by TCRdb to the early 2020s). With respect to the entire study: The collaborator samples originated in the United States, Italy and Spain and spanned the acute and convalescent phases of COVID-19. The material from the prospective study consisted of cDNA or gDNA derived from T cells, B-cell-depleted T cells, or PBMCs. Subjects who had been exposed to COVID-19, were actively infected with it, or had recovered from it provided the deeply sampled blood TCRbeta repertoires that made up the dataset. The repertoires were made available in a free public database intended to serve as a resource for research on the immune response to SARS-CoV-2. Samples were obtained from the ongoing ImmuneRACE study (first 160 participants) and from 1,200 or so subjects provided by 6 global collaborators. Sample metadata almost always included a de-identified subject ID, COVID-19 status, age in years and sex. Where HLA class I and class II types were available, the types were taken from metadata supplied by the sample provider, not from assay-based typing.

TCRbeta CDR3 regions were amplified from genomic DNA by means of the immunoSEQ Assay, a bias-controlled multiplex PCR. In the source study's methods: The number of nucleated cells in each sample was estimated by amplification of reference gene primers within the assay. To quantify the absolute abundance of each unique TCRbeta CDR3 rearrangement, sequence reads were collapsed and filtered. For each sample, productive Simpson clonality was calculated as the square root of Simpson's diversity index across productive rearrangements. The clones in this table, taken by TCRdb from immuneACCESS, are in-frame only. Not every clone is retained; where verified, under half of the shortfall comes from an unresolved V gene, and the cause of the rest is unknown. V, J and clone size reflect that table, while D and trimming were determined from the DNA. This sample holds some 80,000 clones; 70% to 90% were observed only once. The ten top clones hold roughly 9.8% of the sample.

The research as a whole found: The quantity of clinical and demographic metadata differed by source and by participant and was supplied without curation.

At one collaborating source in Seattle, patients were enrolled during active infection and were followed longitudinally through the course of disease. The collaborating institutions used their own protocols to collect whole blood in K2EDTA tubes. For TCRbeta analysis, collaborators shipped samples as frozen whole blood, isolated PBMCs, or DNA extracted from either of those sample types. Ends trimmed: V by 2 bases, J by 2 bases; bases unmatched to a gene: 6. In the germline V gene, CDR1 corresponds to SGHRS and CDR2 to YFSETQ. The CDR3 goes from the cysteine to the phenylalanine over 15 residues. Only the CDR3 DNA stays, 45 bases, in frame from base 1.

The sequenced sample was peripheral blood. This chain joins TRBV5-1 to TRBJ1-1; a stretch of 7 junction bases matches TRBD1. The origin of this receptor is a man in his 60s with COVID-19, enrolled during active disease. This receptor has the CDR3 CASSLTYRGNTEAFF. The base sequence is TGCGCCAGCAGCTTAACTTACAGGGGTAACACTGAAGCTTTCTTT.